This T cell receptor beta chain originates from a study of blood T cell repertoires in COVID-19. On the study more broadly: The study drew acute and convalescent COVID-19 samples from the United States, Italy and Spain. The analysed material was cDNA or gDNA that came from T cells, B-cell-depleted T cells, or PBMCs.

Original processing notes: How many nucleated cells were present was estimated from reference gene primer amplification. Sequencing used immunoSEQ multiplex PCR; TCRdb keeps in-frame clones, though not all of them. V and J calls plus clone size are reproduced from that table; the DNA served to infer D and trimming. This table has about 380,000 clones, around 89% appearing once. The TCR comes from a man younger than 35 with active or convalescent COVID-19. The sequenced sample consisted of peripheral blood.

This CDR3 reads CSVEDYRPDGAWQPQHF. The CDR3 DNA sequence: TGCAGCGTTGAAGATTACCGACCCGATGGGGCCTGGCAGCCCCAGCATTTT. The gene calls are TRBV29-1 and TRBJ1-5, with D perhaps matching TRBD1 (5 bases). The CDR3 is 17 amino acids. The V gene's germline CDR1 is SQVTM and CDR2 ANQGSEA. The germline V and J ends were trimmed by 0 bases and 7 bases, with 22 bases remaining between them.